These T cell receptor beta chains were read from a single sample in a study of a mutant IDH1 vaccine in newly diagnosed glioma. This table comes from immunoSEQ multiplex PCR, and its TCRdb copy is limited to in-frame clones, with some not included. The sample yields some 80,000 clones, approximately 85% seen once. These receptors' targets are unknown. The sequenced sample was PBMCs, obtained from a glioma patient whose treatment included an IDH1 peptide vaccine. Source of these receptors: a woman aged 45 to 65 with glioma. The CDR3 runs from the conserved cysteine through the conserved F or W. The D gene is left open where the match is weak. Clone sizes are given selectively: once, few, many, or a class where the clone is expanded.

v_gene: TRBV7-9
d_gene: .
abundance: .
j_gene: TRBJ1-2
CDR3nt: TGTGCCAGCAGCCTGGGCAGGGGAATCGATGGCTACACCTTC
CDR3aa: CASSLGRGIDGYTF

v_gene: TRBV6-5
d_gene: .
abundance: .
j_gene: TRBJ1-1
CDR3nt: TGTGCCAGCAGTTACTCATCCAGGGGAACTGAAGCTTTCTTT
CDR3aa: CASSYSSRGTEAFF

v_gene: TRBV4-1
d_gene: TRBD2
abundance: .
j_gene: TRBJ2-7
CDR3nt: TGCGCCAGCTCCACTCCGGGAGGGCGGTACGAGCAGTACTTC
CDR3aa: CASSTPGGRYEQYF

v_gene: TRBV28
d_gene: .
abundance: .
j_gene: TRBJ1-2
CDR3nt: TGTGCCAGCAGGCCCTCTAACTATGGCTACACCTTC
CDR3aa: CASRPSNYGYTF

v_gene: TRBV7-8
d_gene: TRBD2
abundance: once
j_gene: TRBJ2-7
CDR3nt: TGTGCCAGCAGCACGACTAGCGGGAGCTACGAGCAGTACTTC
CDR3aa: CASSTTSGSYEQYF

v_gene: TRBV5-6
d_gene: TRBD1
abundance: .
j_gene: TRBJ1-5
CDR3nt: TGTGCCAGCAGCGGGTACAGGGGCTTGAGCAATCAGCCCCAGCATTTT
CDR3aa: CASSGYRGLSNQPQHF

v_gene: TRBV25-1
d_gene: TRBD1
abundance: .
j_gene: TRBJ2-1
CDR3nt: TGTGCCAGCAGCCCGGACAGGGGTGGCAATGAGCAGTTCTTC
CDR3aa: CASSPDRGGNEQFF

v_gene: TRBV6-5
d_gene: .
abundance: .
j_gene: TRBJ2-7
CDR3nt: TGTGCCAGCAGGGACTCCTCCTACGAGCAGTACTTC
CDR3aa: CASRDSSYEQYF

v_gene: TRBV10-3
d_gene: .
abundance: .
j_gene: TRBJ2-1
CDR3nt: TGTGCCACGACCCCCCGAGAGTCTAACAATGAGCAGTTCTTC
CDR3aa: CATTPRESNNEQFF

v_gene: TRBV6-5
d_gene: .
abundance: .
j_gene: TRBJ2-5
CDR3nt: TGTGCCAGCAAAGGGCTGGGCAGGGCCCAAGAGACCCAGTACTTC
CDR3aa: CASKGLGRAQETQYF